The clone carrying this T cell receptor (beta chain) has a handful of counts. What it binds is unknown. TCRdb reanalysed the reads using MiXCR and keeps one entry per CDR3 protein. Found here are roughly 54,000 distinct CDR3 sequences, approximately 36% of them singletons; the top ten hold 70%. This sample was taken from a study of T cell repertoires in cytomegalovirus infection. Study context: Matching HLA type and CMV infection were both indicated by public TCR beta signatures.

Study-level findings and limits: In two of eight donors, the top clonotype was HLA-C-restricted CMV-specific. CMV carriers having the relevant HLA were flagged by cumulative public TCR beta family frequency.

V shed 0 bases and J 7 bases; nucleotides not matched to a gene: 8. The CDR3 length is 16 residues. CDR1 and CDR2 from the germline V gene are SGDLS and YYNGEE. Sequencing input: PBMCs, sequenced either directly or after in vitro stimulation (not recorded which). The receptor comes from a human donor in good health (CMV status not recorded). Some clones in this sample may be carry-over from other donors' samples. The rearrangement uses TRBV9 and TRBJ2-1, with 9 bases aligning to TRBD2. CDR3 sequence: CASSVEVAGVRNEQFF. The CDR3 DNA reads as TGTGCCAGCAGCGTAGAGGTAGCGGGAGTTAGGAATGAGCAGTTCTTC.